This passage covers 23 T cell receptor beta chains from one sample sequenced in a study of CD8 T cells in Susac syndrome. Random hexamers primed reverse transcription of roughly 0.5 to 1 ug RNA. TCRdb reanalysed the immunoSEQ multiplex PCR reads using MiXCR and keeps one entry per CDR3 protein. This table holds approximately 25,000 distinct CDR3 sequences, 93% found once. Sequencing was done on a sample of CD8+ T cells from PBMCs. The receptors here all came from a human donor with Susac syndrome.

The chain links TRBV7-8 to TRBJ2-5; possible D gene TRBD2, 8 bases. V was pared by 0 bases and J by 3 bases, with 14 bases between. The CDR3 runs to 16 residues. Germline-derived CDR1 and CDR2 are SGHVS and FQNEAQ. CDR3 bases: TGTGCCAGCAGCTTAGCGTCGGGGGGGACAGAAGAGACCCAGTACTTC. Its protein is CASSLASGGTEETQYF.

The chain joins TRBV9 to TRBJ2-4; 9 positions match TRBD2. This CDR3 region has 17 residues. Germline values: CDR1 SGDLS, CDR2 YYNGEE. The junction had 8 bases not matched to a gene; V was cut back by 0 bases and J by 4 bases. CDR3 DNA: TGTGCCAGCAGCGTAGGCCAAGCGGGGGGCCCTAAAAACATTCAGTACTTC. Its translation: CASSVGQAGGPKNIQYF. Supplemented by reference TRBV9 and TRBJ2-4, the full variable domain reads DSGVTQTPKHLITATGQRVTLRCSPRSGDLSVYWYQQSLDQGLQFLIQYYNGEERAKGNILERFSAQQFPDLHSELNLSSLELGDSALYFCASSVGQAGGPKNIQYFGAGTRLSVL.

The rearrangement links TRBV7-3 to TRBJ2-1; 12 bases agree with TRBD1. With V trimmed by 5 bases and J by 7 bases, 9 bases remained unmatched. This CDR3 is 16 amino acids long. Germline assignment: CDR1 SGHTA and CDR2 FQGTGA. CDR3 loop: CASSVARDRGLNEQFF. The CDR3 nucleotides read TGTGCCAGCAGCGTCGCCCGGGACAGGGGGCTGAATGAGCAGTTCTTC.

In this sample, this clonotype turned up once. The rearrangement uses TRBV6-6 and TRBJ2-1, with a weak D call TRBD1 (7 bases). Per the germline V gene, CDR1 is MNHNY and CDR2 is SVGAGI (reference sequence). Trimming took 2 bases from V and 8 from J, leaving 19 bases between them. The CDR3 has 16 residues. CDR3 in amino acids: CASSYKEGARADEQFF. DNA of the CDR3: TGTGCCAGCAGTTACAAGGAGGGGGCGCGTGCCGATGAGCAGTTCTTC.

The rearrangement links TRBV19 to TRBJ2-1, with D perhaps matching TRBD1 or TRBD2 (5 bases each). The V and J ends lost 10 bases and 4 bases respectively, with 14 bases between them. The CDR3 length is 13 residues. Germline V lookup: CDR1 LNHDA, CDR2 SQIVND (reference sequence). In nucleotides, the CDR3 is TGTGCCACCAAGGACTCAGGGTACAATGAGCAGTTCTTC. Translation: CATKDSGYNEQFF.

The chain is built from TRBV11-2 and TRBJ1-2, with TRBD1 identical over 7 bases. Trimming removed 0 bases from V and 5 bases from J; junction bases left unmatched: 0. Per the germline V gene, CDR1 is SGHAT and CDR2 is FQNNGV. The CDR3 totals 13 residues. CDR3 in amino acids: CASSLDRGYGYTF. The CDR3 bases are TGTGCCAGCAGCTTAGACAGGGGGTATGGCTACACCTTC.

The CDR3, as DNA: TGTGCCAGCAGCTTATCCTCTCGTCACCTCCACTTT. Protein product: CASSLSSRHLHF. The rearrangement uses TRBV7-2 and TRBJ1-6, with D uncertain. From germline, CDR1 is SGHTA and CDR2 FQGNSA. The CDR3 has 12 residues. V lost 2 bases, J lost 15 bases, and 11 bases lay in between. The whole variable domain, filled in from reference TRBV7-2 and TRBJ1-6, reads GAGVSQSPSNKVTEKGKDVELRCDPISGHTALYWYRQSLGQGLEFLIYFQGNSAPDKSGLPSDRFSAERTGGSVSTLTIQRTQQEDSAVYLCASSLSSRHLHFGNGTRLTVT.

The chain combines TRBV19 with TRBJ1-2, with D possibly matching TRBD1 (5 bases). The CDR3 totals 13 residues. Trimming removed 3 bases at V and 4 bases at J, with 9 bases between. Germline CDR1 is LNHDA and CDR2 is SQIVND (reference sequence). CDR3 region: CASSIGAFYGYTF. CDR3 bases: TGTGCCAGTAGTATTGGGGCCTTCTATGGCTACACCTTC.

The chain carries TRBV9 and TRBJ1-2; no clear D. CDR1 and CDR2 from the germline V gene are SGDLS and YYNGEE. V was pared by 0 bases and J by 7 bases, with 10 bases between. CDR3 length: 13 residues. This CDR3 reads CASSVDPGTGYTF. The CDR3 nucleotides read TGTGCCAGCAGCGTAGACCCAGGAACTGGCTACACCTTC. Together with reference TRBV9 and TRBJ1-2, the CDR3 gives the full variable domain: DSGVTQTPKHLITATGQRVTLRCSPRSGDLSVYWYQQSLDQGLQFLIQYYNGEERAKGNILERFSAQQFPDLHSELNLSSLELGDSALYFCASSVDPGTGYTFGSGTRLTVV.

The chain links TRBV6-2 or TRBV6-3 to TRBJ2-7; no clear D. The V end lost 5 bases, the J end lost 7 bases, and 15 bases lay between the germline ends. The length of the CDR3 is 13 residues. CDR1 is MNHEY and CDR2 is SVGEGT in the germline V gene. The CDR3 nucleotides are TGTGCCAGCAGTAAAGACATAACAGAGGAGCAGTACTTC. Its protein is CASSKDITEEQYF.

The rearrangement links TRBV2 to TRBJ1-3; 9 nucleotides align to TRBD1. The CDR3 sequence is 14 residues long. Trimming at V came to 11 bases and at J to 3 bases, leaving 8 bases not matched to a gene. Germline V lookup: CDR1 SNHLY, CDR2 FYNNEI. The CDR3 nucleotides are TGTGCCTCGACAGGGGGAATTCTTGGAAACACCATATATTTT. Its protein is CASTGGILGNTIYF.

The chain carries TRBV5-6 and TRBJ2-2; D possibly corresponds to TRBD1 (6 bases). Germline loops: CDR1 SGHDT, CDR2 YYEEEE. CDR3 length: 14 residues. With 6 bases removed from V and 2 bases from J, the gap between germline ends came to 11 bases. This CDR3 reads CASNPTGNTGELFF. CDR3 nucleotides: TGTGCCAGCAACCCGACAGGAAACACCGGGGAGCTGTTTTTT. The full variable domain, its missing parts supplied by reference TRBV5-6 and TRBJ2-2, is DAGVTQSPTHLIKTRGQQVTLRCSPKSGHDTVSWYQQALGQGPQFIFQYYEEEERQRGNFPDRFSGHQFPNYSSELNVNALLLGDSALYLCASNPTGNTGELFFGEGSRLTVL.

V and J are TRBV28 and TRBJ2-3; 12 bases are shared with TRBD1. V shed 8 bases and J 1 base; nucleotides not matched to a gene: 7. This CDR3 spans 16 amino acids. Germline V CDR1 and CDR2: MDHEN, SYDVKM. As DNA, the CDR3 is TGTGCCAGCGTGGGGACAGGGGGCTCGGGCACAGATACGCAGTATTTT. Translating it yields CASVGTGGSGTDTQYF.

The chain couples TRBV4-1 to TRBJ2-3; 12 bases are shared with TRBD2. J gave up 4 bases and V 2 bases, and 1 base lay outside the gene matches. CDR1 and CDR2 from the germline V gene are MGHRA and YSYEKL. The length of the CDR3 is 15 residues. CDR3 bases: TGCGCCAGCAGCCAACTAGCGGGGGGGTCAGATACGCAGTATTTT. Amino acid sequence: CASSQLAGGSDTQYF.

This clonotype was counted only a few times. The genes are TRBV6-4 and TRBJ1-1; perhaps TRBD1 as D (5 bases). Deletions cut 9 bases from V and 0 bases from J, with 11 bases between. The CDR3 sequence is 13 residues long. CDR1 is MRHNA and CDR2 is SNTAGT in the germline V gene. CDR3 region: CARTGDMNTEAFF. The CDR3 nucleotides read TGTGCCAGAACGGGGGATATGAACACTGAAGCTTTCTTT.

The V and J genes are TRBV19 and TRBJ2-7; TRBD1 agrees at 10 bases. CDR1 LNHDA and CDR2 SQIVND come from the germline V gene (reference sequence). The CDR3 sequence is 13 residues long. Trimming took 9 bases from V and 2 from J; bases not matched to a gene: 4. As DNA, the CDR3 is TGTGCCAGCGGGACAGGGGAAGCCTACGAGCAGTACTTC. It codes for CASGTGEAYEQYF.

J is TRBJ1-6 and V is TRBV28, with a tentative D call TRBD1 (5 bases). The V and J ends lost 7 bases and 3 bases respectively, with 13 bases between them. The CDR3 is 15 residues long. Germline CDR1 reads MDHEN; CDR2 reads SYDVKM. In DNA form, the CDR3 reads TGTGCCAGCACTTCGGGGCAGCTCTATAATTCACCCCTCCACTTT. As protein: CASTSGQLYNSPLHF.

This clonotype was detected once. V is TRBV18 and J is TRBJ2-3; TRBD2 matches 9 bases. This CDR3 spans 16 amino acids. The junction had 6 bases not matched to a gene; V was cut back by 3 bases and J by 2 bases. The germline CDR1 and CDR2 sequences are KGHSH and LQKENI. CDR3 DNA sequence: TGTGCCAGCTCACCTACAGCGGGGGGCTACACAGATACGCAGTATTTT. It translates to CASSPTAGGYTDTQYF.

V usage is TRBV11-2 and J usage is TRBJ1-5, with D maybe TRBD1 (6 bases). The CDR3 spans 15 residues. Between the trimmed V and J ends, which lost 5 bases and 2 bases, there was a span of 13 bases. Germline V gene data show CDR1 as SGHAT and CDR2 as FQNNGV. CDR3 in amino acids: CASSTHGGGNQPQHF. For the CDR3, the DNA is TGTGCCAGCAGCACGCACGGGGGCGGCAATCAGCCCCAGCATTTT.

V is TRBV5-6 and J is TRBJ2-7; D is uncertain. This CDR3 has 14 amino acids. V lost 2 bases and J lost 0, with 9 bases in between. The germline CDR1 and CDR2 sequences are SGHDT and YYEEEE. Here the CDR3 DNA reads TGTGCCAGCAGCTTCTTGAGGCACTCCTACGAGCAGTACTTC. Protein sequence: CASSFLRHSYEQYF. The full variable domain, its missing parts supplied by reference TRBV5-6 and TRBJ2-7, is DAGVTQSPTHLIKTRGQQVTLRCSPKSGHDTVSWYQQALGQGPQFIFQYYEEEERQRGNFPDRFSGHQFPNYSSELNVNALLLGDSALYLCASSFLRHSYEQYFGPGTRLTVT.

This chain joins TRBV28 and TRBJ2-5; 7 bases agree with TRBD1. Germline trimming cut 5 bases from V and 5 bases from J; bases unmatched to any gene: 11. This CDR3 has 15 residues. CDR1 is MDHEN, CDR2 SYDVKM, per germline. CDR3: CASSLQDRSRETQYF. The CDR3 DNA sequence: TGTGCCAGCAGTCTACAGGACAGGTCGCGGGAGACCCAGTACTTC.

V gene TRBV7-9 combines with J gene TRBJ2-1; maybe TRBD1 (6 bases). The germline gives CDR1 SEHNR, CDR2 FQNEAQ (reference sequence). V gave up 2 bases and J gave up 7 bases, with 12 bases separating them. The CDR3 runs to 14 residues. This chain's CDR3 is CASSLTTGKNEQFF. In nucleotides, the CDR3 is TGTGCCAGCAGCTTAACTACAGGGAAAAATGAGCAGTTCTTC.

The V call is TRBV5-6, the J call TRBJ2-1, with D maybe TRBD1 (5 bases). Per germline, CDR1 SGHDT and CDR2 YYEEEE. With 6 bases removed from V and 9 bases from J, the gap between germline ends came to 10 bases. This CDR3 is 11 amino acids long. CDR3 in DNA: TGTGCCAGCAACTGGGGCGGTGAGCAGTTCTTC. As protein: CASNWGGEQFF.